These T cell receptor beta chains were read from a single sample in a study of Ad26.COV2.S vaccination and SARS-CoV-2 variants. The table came from immunoSEQ multiplex PCR; TCRdb's copy has only in-frame clones and leaves some out. There are 350,000 to 400,000 clones in the sample; about 89% occur only once, and 1.9% lies in the top ten. Source: peripheral blood, taken in a trial of Ad26.COV2.S vaccine versus placebo. Receptor source: a person between 18 and 60 years old who received the Ad26.COV2.S COVID-19 vaccine or a placebo. Each CDR3 is given with its conserved first and last residue. Fields, in order: clone size, J gene, V gene, D gene, CDR3 protein, CDR3 DNA. D genes are given only for firm matches. The size field is filled for only some rows; it gives once, few, many or a size class.

NA | TRBJ1-3 | TRBV11-2 | NA | CASSQNAGRSGNTIYF | TGTGCCAGCAGCCAAAACGCGGGGAGGTCTGGAAACACCATATATTTT
NA | TRBJ2-2 | TRBV29-1 | NA | CSVDGAGFAGELFF | TGCAGCGTAGACGGGGCGGGATTTGCCGGGGAGCTGTTTTTT
once | TRBJ1-5 | TRBV9 | NA | CASSVSGTPNQPQHF | TGTGCCAGCAGCGTATCCGGGACCCCCAATCAGCCCCAGCATTTT
NA | TRBJ2-3 | TRBV11-3 | TRBD2 | CASSARLAGVQGDTQYF | TGTGCCAGCAGCGCACGTCTAGCGGGAGTCCAAGGAGATACGCAGTATTTT
NA | TRBJ1-1 | TRBV7-8 | TRBD1 | CASSLRPGGPLEAFF | TGTGCCAGCAGCTTACGGCCAGGGGGCCCTCTTGAAGCTTTCTTT
NA | TRBJ1-2 | TRBV6-2/TRBV6-3 | NA | CASSTADRLSTANYGYTF | TGTGCCAGCAGTACCGCCGACAGGCTCTCCACTGCTAACTATGGCTACACCTTC
NA | TRBJ2-1 | TRBV24-1 | NA | CATGSGRSYNEQFF | TGTGCCACCGGGTCCGGGAGAAGTTACAATGAGCAGTTCTTC
NA | TRBJ2-1 | TRBV10-3 | TRBD2 | CAIMPAGGSSYNEQFF | TGTGCCATCATGCCAGCGGGAGGATCCTCCTACAATGAGCAGTTCTTC
NA | TRBJ2-7 | TRBV3-1/TRBV3-2 | TRBD2 | CASSQGTAGGREQYF | TGTGCCAGCAGCCAAGGAACAGCGGGAGGCCGCGAGCAGTACTTC
NA | TRBJ2-1 | TRBV6-4 | NA | CASSDSLGYEQFF | TGTGCCAGCAGTGACTCACTAGGGTATGAGCAGTTCTTC
NA | TRBJ2-1 | TRBV5-8 | TRBD1 | CASSLWDSYNEQFF | TGTGCCAGCAGCTTATGGGACAGTTACAATGAGCAGTTCTTC
NA | TRBJ1-1 | TRBV28 | NA | CASSFWRSFSRGKNTEAFF | TGTGCCAGCAGTTTTTGGCGGTCCTTTTCTCGGGGAAAGAACACTGAAGCTTTCTTT
once | TRBJ1-5 | TRBV18 | NA | CASSPSRRGREQPQHF | TGTGCCAGCTCACCAAGCAGACGGGGGAGGGAGCAGCCCCAGCATTTT
NA | TRBJ1-2 | TRBV28 | NA | CASSLENRYYGYTF | TGTGCCAGCAGTTTAGAGAACCGCTACTATGGCTACACCTTC
NA | TRBJ2-7 | TRBV19 | NA | CASSMAPLALGIVYEQYF | TGTGCCAGTAGTATGGCCCCCCTCGCCTTGGGAATTGTTTACGAGCAGTACTTC
few | TRBJ2-7 | TRBV28 | TRBD2 | CASSPGRVAGEQYF | TGTGCCAGCAGTCCTGGGAGAGTAGCGGGCGAGCAGTACTTC
NA | TRBJ2-1 | TRBV30 | NA | CAWSVQGGRVEFF | TGTGCCTGGAGTGTACAGGGGGGGAGGGTGGAGTTCTTC
NA | TRBJ2-6 | TRBV2 | NA | CASGQGPGANVLTF | TGTGCCAGCGGGCAGGGCCCTGGGGCCAACGTCCTGACTTTC
NA | TRBJ1-2 | TRBV7-2 | NA | CASSPLTFNYGYTF | TGTGCCAGCAGCCCTTTAACCTTTAACTATGGCTACACCTTC
NA | TRBJ1-2 | TRBV5-1 | TRBD1 | CASSGSTGSWLLDGYTF | TGCGCCAGCAGCGGTTCGACAGGGAGCTGGCTACTAGATGGCTACACCTTC
NA | TRBJ1-3 | TRBV7-2 | TRBD1 | CASSIRQGRSGNTIYF | TGTGCCAGCAGCATCAGACAGGGCCGGTCTGGAAACACCATATATTTT
NA | TRBJ2-1 | TRBV11-2 | TRBD2 | CASSRPGLADSYNEQFF | TGTGCCAGCAGCCGCCCAGGGCTAGCGGACTCCTACAATGAGCAGTTCTTC
NA | TRBJ2-3 | TRBV5-1 | NA | CASSLGADTDTQYF | TGCGCCAGCAGCTTGGGGGCAGACACAGATACGCAGTATTTT
NA | TRBJ2-1 | TRBV5-5 | TRBD2 | CASSWRGLAGERRNEQFF | TGTGCCAGCAGCTGGAGGGGACTAGCGGGGGAGCGTAGAAATGAGCAGTTCTTC
NA | TRBJ2-5 | TRBV6-5 | NA | CASSRWRRETQYF | TGTGCCAGCAGCCGATGGAGGAGGGAGACCCAGTACTTC
NA | TRBJ1-2 | TRBV19 | NA | CASSAGANYGYTF | TGTGCCAGTAGTGCGGGGGCTAACTATGGCTACACCTTC
NA | TRBJ1-2 | TRBV27 | NA | CASSFLGRLHYGYTF | TGTGCCAGCAGTTTCCTCGGACGGTTACACTATGGCTACACCTTC
NA | TRBJ2-2 | TRBV24-1 | TRBD2 | CATRAASGRGTGELFF | TGTGCCACCAGGGCGGCTAGCGGGAGAGGAACCGGGGAGCTGTTTTTT
NA | TRBJ1-1 | TRBV7-3 | NA | CASSSVLNTEAFF | TGTGCCAGCAGCTCGGTTCTGAACACTGAAGCTTTCTTT
NA | TRBJ2-3 | TRBV10-2 | NA | CASSVSSGNTDTQYF | TGCGCCAGCAGTGTTAGTAGCGGTAACACAGATACGCAGTATTTT
NA | TRBJ1-1 | TRBV3-1/TRBV3-2 | NA | CASSQLGGESRNTEAFF | TGTGCCAGCAGCCAGTTAGGGGGTGAGAGTCGAAACACTGAAGCTTTCTTT
NA | TRBJ2-1 | TRBV5-1 | TRBD1 | CASRAGGNEQFF | TGCGCCAGCAGAGCAGGGGGAAATGAGCAGTTCTTC
NA | TRBJ2-3 | TRBV2 | NA | CASISTDTQYF | TGTGCCAGCATTAGCACAGATACGCAGTATTTT
NA | TRBJ2-3 | TRBV10-1 | NA | CASSTGRPREDTQYF | TGCGCCAGCAGCACCGGACGCCCTAGGGAAGATACGCAGTATTTT
NA | TRBJ1-2 | TRBV3-1/TRBV3-2 | NA | CASSQDGVGGRLYGYTF | TGTGCCAGCAGCCAAGATGGAGTGGGGGGGCGCCTCTATGGCTACACCTTC
NA | TRBJ2-2 | TRBV5-1 | NA | CASSPIMNTGELFF | TGCGCCAGCAGCCCCATCATGAACACCGGGGAGCTGTTTTTT
once | TRBJ2-5 | TRBV7-6 | TRBD2 | CASSSSGSETQYF | TGTGCCAGCAGCTCTAGCGGGAGTGAGACCCAGTACTTC
NA | TRBJ2-7 | TRBV6-6 | TRBD1 | CASSPPGQGMREQYF | TGTGCCAGCAGCCCTCCGGGACAGGGGATGCGGGAGCAGTACTTC
NA | TRBJ1-1 | TRBV20-1 | NA | CSASGRANTEAFF | TGCAGTGCTAGTGGCAGGGCGAACACTGAAGCTTTCTTT
NA | TRBJ1-1 | TRBV6-5 | TRBD1 | CASSPSETGTEAFF | TGTGCCAGCAGTCCCAGTGAGACAGGGACTGAAGCTTTCTTT
NA | TRBJ2-5 | TRBV10-3 | NA | CAISESRAQETQYF | TGTGCCATCAGTGAGTCCCGGGCCCAAGAGACCCAGTACTTC
NA | TRBJ1-1 | TRBV6-5 | TRBD1 | CASSYGQGVNEAFF | TGTGCCAGCAGTTACGGGCAGGGGGTCAATGAAGCTTTCTTT
NA | TRBJ2-5 | TRBV7-6 | TRBD1 | CASSRQGQGETQYF | TGTGCCAGCAGCAGACAGGGGCAGGGTGAGACCCAGTACTTC
once | TRBJ2-2 | TRBV6-2/TRBV6-3 | TRBD1 | CASSSRDRGTTGELFF | TGTGCCAGCAGTTCGAGGGACAGGGGAACCACCGGGGAGCTGTTTTTT
NA | TRBJ2-7 | TRBV30 | NA | CAWRIADEQYF | TGTGCCTGGAGAATAGCTGACGAGCAGTACTTC
NA | TRBJ1-4 | TRBV4-2 | NA | CASSQGDAKTDEKLFF | TGTGCCAGCAGCCAAGGGGACGCTAAGACAGATGAAAAACTGTTTTTT
NA | TRBJ2-7 | TRBV19 | TRBD1 | CASSQTGVDEQYF | TGTGCCAGTTCCCAGACAGGGGTCGACGAGCAGTACTTC
NA | TRBJ2-1 | TRBV28 | TRBD2 | CASSSSGREQFF | TGTGCCAGCAGTTCTAGCGGGAGAGAGCAGTTCTTC
NA | TRBJ2-3 | TRBV19 | NA | CASKTVFGGRDTQYF | TGTGCCAGCAAGACAGTCTTCGGGGGCAGGGATACGCAGTATTTT